The 3 T cell receptor beta chains listed next were all sequenced from one sample in a study of blood T cells in healthy people across ages. Alongside a J-beta primer mix, a sample-barcoded 5' primer served in a second PCR lasting roughly 6 to 12 cycles. Each CDR3 protein gets one entry after TCRdb re-called the 5' RACE reads with MiXCR. The profile shows around 1,000,000 distinct CDR3 sequences, more than 30% of them singletons. Material: blood. These TCRs come from a man aged 18 to 29 in good health.

This clonotype was counted only a few times. This chain connects TRBV20-1 to TRBJ1-2; the match to TRBD1 covers 9 bases. CDR3 length: 13 amino acids. Germline loops: CDR1 DFQATT, CDR2 SNEGSKA (reference sequence). V was clipped by 5 bases and J by 2 bases; unmatched bases: 3. This chain's CDR3 is CSALDRGNYGYTF. The CDR3 DNA sequence: TGCAGTGCTTTGGACAGGGGCAACTATGGCTACACCTTC.

This clonotype has a handful of counts. The genes are TRBV5-1 and TRBJ1-2; 9 nucleotides align to TRBD1. This CDR3 has 13 amino acids. The germline V gene has CDR1 SGHRS and CDR2 YFSETQ. Trimming at V came to 0 bases and at J to 8 bases, leaving 2 bases not matched to a gene. The CDR3: CASSLDRGQGYTF. The CDR3, as DNA: TGCGCCAGCAGCTTGGACAGGGGGCAAGGCTACACCTTC.

This clonotype has more than one count but fewer than ten. This chain links TRBV7-8 with TRBJ2-7; no firm D call. Germline CDR1 and CDR2: SGHVS and FQNEAQ. The V end was cut by 5 bases, the J end by 0 bases, with 11 bases between. The CDR3 length is 14 residues. This chain's CDR3 is CASSAIDISYEQYF. The CDR3 DNA is TGTGCCAGCAGCGCCATTGACATCTCCTACGAGCAGTACTTC. The variable domain in full, completed from reference TRBV7-8 and TRBJ2-7, reads GAGVSQSPRYKVAKRGQDVALRCDPISGHVSLFWYQQALGQGPEFLTYFQNEAQLDKSGLPSDRFFAERPEGSVSTLKIQRTQQEDSAVYLCASSAIDISYEQYFGPGTRLTVT.